The T cell receptor (beta chain) described here comes from a study of OX40 agonist ivuxolimab in advanced cancers. For the study at large: Patients received ivuxolimab, an intravenous treatment, every 2 weeks at 0.01 to 10 mg/kg. At around 81% male, the cohort had a mean age of 60 years, ranging from 23 to 79. The study reported partial responses in three patients: one hepatocellular carcinoma, two cutaneous melanoma. Study-level points and caveats: Some nonresponders additionally presented with little normalized T-cell clonal expansion.

As concerns this clone: The antigen is not known. A junction boundary mismatches the germline segment, possibly from a read error.

CDR3 length equals 14 residues. Per germline, CDR1 MNHEY and CDR2 SVGAGI. Some clones are missing from TCRdb's copy, which holds only in-frame ones; the method was immunoSEQ multiplex PCR. Among tens of thousands of clones listed, 86% were seen once. The receptor was isolated from an adult with an advanced solid tumor such as melanoma, head and neck, liver or kidney cancer. Here the sequenced sample was CD4+ or CD8+ T cells sorted from blood, taken in a trial of the OX40 agonist ivuxolimab. V and J are TRBV6-5 and TRBJ2-7, with 7 bases aligning to TRBD1. The CDR3 region has the DNA TGTGCCATCAGTGAGAACCAGGGGGCCTACGAGCAGTACTTC. Translating gives CAISENQGAYEQYF.